The clone carrying this T cell receptor beta chain was counted ten times or more. The CDR3 is made up of 12 amino acids. J gave up 6 bases and V 5 bases, and 0 bases lay outside the gene matches. Germline V gene data show CDR1 as MDHEN and CDR2 as SYDVKM. TCR beta CDR3 regions were amplified from RNA. TCR CDR3 regions were first amplified by RT-PCR with HTBI primers. TCRdb re-derived calls from the multiplex PCR reads in MiXCR, one entry per CDR3 protein. The table lists a few hundred thousand distinct CDR3 sequences, around 15% of them singletons. The data originate from a study of T cells in Graves' hyperthyroidism and ophthalmopathy.

Sequenced input: blood. The origin of this receptor is a woman aged 30 to 39 with Graves' ophthalmopathy. This chain links TRBV28 with TRBJ2-3, with TRBD2 matching 9 bases. The CDR3 nucleotides are TGTGCCAGCAGTGGACTAGCGGATACGCAGTATTTT. Protein: CASSGLADTQYF.